A selection of T cell receptor beta chains follows, all from one sample in a study of blood T cell repertoires in COVID-19. Repertoires were generated with immunoSEQ multiplex PCR, while TCRdb's copy carries only in-frame clones and drops some. The sample comprises fewer than 250,000 clones, 84% of which are singletons, and about 4% rests with the top ten. Sample: peripheral blood. The receptor set was obtained from a man aged 45-65 years with acute or convalescent COVID-19. CDR3s include the opening cysteine and the closing phenylalanine or tryptophan. A D gene is named only where the DNA matches it firmly. Some rows mark clone size as missing; the rest say once, few, many or name a class of expanded clone.

clone size,CDR3 length,J gene,V gene,D gene,CDR3 protein,CDR3 DNA
.,14,TRBJ2-5,TRBV28,TRBD1,CASRRDREEETQYF,TGTGCCAGCAGGCGGGACAGGGAAGAAGAGACCCAGTACTTC
.,15,TRBJ2-5,TRBV7-6,TRBD2,CASSWTSGSRETQYF,TGTGCCAGCAGTTGGACTAGCGGGAGTAGAGAGACCCAGTACTTC
.,13,TRBJ2-5,TRBV11-3,.,CASSSVVPETQYF,TGTGCCAGCAGCTCGGTAGTTCCAGAGACCCAGTACTTC
.,15,TRBJ1-1,TRBV19,TRBD1,CASSKPGQGLEEAFF,TGTGCCAGTAGTAAACCGGGACAGGGTCTTGAGGAAGCTTTCTTT
.,14,TRBJ2-7,TRBV10-3,TRBD1,CAIKPGQGSYEQYF,TGTGCCATCAAACCGGGACAGGGGTCCTACGAGCAGTACTTC
.,12,TRBJ1-1,TRBV10-3,.,CATREGDTEAFF,TGTGCCACCCGAGAGGGTGACACTGAAGCTTTCTTT
.,14,TRBJ2-1,TRBV3-1/TRBV3-2,.,CASRLAQGYNEQFF,TGTGCCAGCAGGCTTGCTCAGGGCTACAATGAGCAGTTCTTC
.,14,TRBJ1-1,TRBV30,.,CAWIRGSWSSEAFF,TGTGCCTGGATAAGGGGGAGCTGGTCTTCTGAAGCTTTCTTT
.,15,TRBJ1-2,TRBV5-1,TRBD1,CASSLGQGVHYGYTF,TGCGCCAGCAGCTTGGGACAGGGGGTACACTATGGCTACACCTTC
once,16,TRBJ2-1,TRBV18,.,CASSPGLQGPYNEQFF,TGTGCCAGCTCCCCGGGGCTCCAGGGGCCGTACAATGAGCAGTTCTTC
.,16,TRBJ2-7,TRBV18,.,CASSPKGSLRFYEQYF,TGTGCCAGCTCGCCTAAGGGGTCCCTTAGATTCTACGAGCAGTACTTC
once,14,TRBJ1-3,TRBV30,TRBD1,CAWSRTGVGNTIYF,TGTGCCTGGAGTCGGACAGGGGTTGGAAACACCATATATTTT
.,13,TRBJ1-6,TRBV9,.,CASSLKLNSPLHF,TGTGCCAGCAGCCTCAAACTTAATTCACCCCTCCACTTT
.,13,TRBJ1-2,TRBV29-1,TRBD1,CSAGTGGNYGYTF,TGCAGCGCCGGGACAGGGGGAAACTATGGCTACACCTTC
once,15,TRBJ1-5,TRBV5-6,.,CASSPGTFPNQPQHF,TGTGCCAGCAGCCCGGGGACATTCCCAAATCAGCCCCAGCATTTT
.,15,TRBJ1-2,TRBV28,TRBD1,CASSLYPQGGFGYTF,TGTGCCAGCAGTTTATACCCACAGGGGGGTTTCGGCTACACCTTC
.,13,TRBJ1-4,TRBV28,.,CASSLWGGEKLFF,TGTGCCAGCAGTTTATGGGGGGGTGAAAAACTGTTTTTT
.,14,TRBJ1-3,TRBV5-6,.,CASSWTDSGNTIYF,TGTGCCAGCAGCTGGACAGACTCTGGAAACACCATATATTTT
.,12,TRBJ1-2,TRBV12-3/TRBV12-4,.,CASSLGGWGYTF,TGTGCCAGCAGTTTAGGAGGCTGGGGCTACACCTTC
.,16,TRBJ2-7,TRBV9,TRBD2,CASSPLAGPLSYEQYF,TGTGCCAGCAGCCCCTTAGCGGGACCTCTATCCTACGAGCAGTACTTC
.,18,TRBJ2-1,TRBV18,TRBD2,CASSPPGLAGGLYNEQFF,TGTGCCAGCTCACCCCCGGGACTAGCGGGGGGGTTATACAATGAGCAGTTCTTC
once,16,TRBJ2-5,TRBV3-1/TRBV3-2,TRBD1,CASSQEMTGGGKTQYF,TGTGCCAGCAGCCAAGAAATGACAGGGGGCGGGAAGACCCAGTACTTC
.,13,TRBJ2-3,TRBV2,TRBD2,CASMGLAGDTQYF,TGTGCCAGCATGGGGCTAGCGGGGGATACGCAGTATTTT
.,15,TRBJ2-7,TRBV30,.,CAWSGPGGLPYEQYF,TGTGCCTGGAGTGGCCCTGGGGGGTTACCCTACGAGCAGTACTTC
.,17,TRBJ1-4,TRBV21-1,.,CASSSYWQGATNEKLFF,TGTGCCAGCAGCTCCTACTGGCAGGGGGCAACTAATGAAAAACTGTTTTTT
.,15,TRBJ1-5,TRBV4-1,.,CASSQDVAVSRAQHF,TGCGCCAGCAGCCAAGATGTAGCGGTGTCAAGGGCCCAGCATTTT
.,13,TRBJ2-5,TRBV2,.,CASNGLAGETQYF,TGTGCCAGCAACGGATTAGCTGGGGAGACCCAGTACTTC
.,14,TRBJ2-1,TRBV19,.,CASSSTTGPGEQFF,TGTGCCAGTAGTAGTACGACAGGTCCGGGTGAGCAGTTCTTC
.,14,TRBJ2-7,TRBV4-1,TRBD1,CASTRDRGSYEQYF,TGCGCCAGCACCCGGGACAGGGGATCCTACGAGCAGTACTTC
.,13,TRBJ2-7,TRBV30,TRBD2,CAVRLAGYYEQYF,TGTGCTGTAAGACTAGCGGGTTACTACGAGCAGTACTTC
.,17,TRBJ1-1,TRBV15,TRBD1,CATSREGVLQGVTEAFF,TGTGCCACCAGCAGAGAAGGGGTTTTACAGGGGGTCACTGAAGCTTTCTTT
.,17,TRBJ1-2,TRBV7-2,TRBD1,CASSLTPDRGFNYGYTF,TGTGCCAGCAGCTTGACACCGGACAGGGGATTTAACTATGGCTACACCTTC